The 8 T cell receptor beta chains given below trace back to one sample, sequenced in a study of molecular identifiers for immune sequencing clone quantification. TCRdb independently ran MiXCR on the PCR reads; one entry per CDR3 protein. The profile covers a few hundred thousand distinct CDR3 sequences, with roughly a quarter appearing a single time and around 0.7% taken by the ten largest. Sequences were obtained from naive CD8+ T cells from blood, with Jurkat cell RNA spiked in. Subset given: FACS-sorted CD8+CD4-CCR7+CD45RA+ naive T cells. The receptors derive from a human donor in good health. Some libraries in this study had Jurkat cell RNA spiked in.

With respect to this clonotype: Given a much more abundant clone one base away, this may be a read error. The rearrangement uses TRBV7-6 and TRBJ2-3, with 10 bases that match TRBD1. This CDR3 spans 16 amino acids. Germline values: CDR1 SGHVS, CDR2 FNYEAQ. J lost 7 bases, V lost 4 bases, and 11 bases had no gene match. The CDR3 sequence: CASSSTTGGWGNTQYF. The CDR3, as DNA: TGTGCCAGCAGCTCGACGACAGGGGGCTGGGGAAATACGCAGTATTTT.

The chain links TRBV19 to TRBJ2-2; no clear D. V was shortened by 1 base and J by 4 bases, with 4 bases between the two germline ends. The CDR3 sequence is 13 residues long. Germline assignment: CDR1 LNHDA and CDR2 SQIVND (reference sequence). CDR3 sequence: CASSIASTGELFF. CDR3 bases: TGTGCCAGTAGTATAGCTAGCACCGGGGAGCTGTTTTTT. Together with reference TRBV19 and TRBJ2-2, the CDR3 gives the full variable domain: DGGITQSPKYLFRKEGQNVTLSCEQNLNHDAMYWYRQDPGQGLRLIYYSQIVNDFQKGDIAEGYSVSREKKESFPLTVTSAQKNPTAFYLCASSIASTGELFFGEGSRLTVL.

This clonotype was counted at least ten times. The CDR3 DNA follows: TGTGCCAGCAGCAAAGAGGCCGGACAGGGTACCTCTGGGGCCAACGTCCTGACTTTC. Translation: CASSKEAGQGTSGANVLTF. The V gene is TRBV21-1, the J gene TRBJ2-6; TRBD1 is the table's D call and was not checked against the DNA. TRBV21-1 is a known pseudogene. CDR3 length: 19 amino acids.

Comments on this clonotype: Germline and junction disagree at one end, which may indicate a read error. This chain connects TRBV4-3 to TRBJ2-7; the D is unclear. CDR1 LGHNA and CDR2 YSLEER come from the germline V gene. CDR3 size: 13 residues. The DNA of the CDR3 is TGCGCCAGCAGCCATGGCGGTGGGTACGAGCGGTACTTC. It codes for CASSHGGGYERYF.

This clonotype came up many times. The chain couples TRBV14 to TRBJ2-7, with a weak D call TRBD2 (6 bases). The CDR3 extends over 12 amino acids. Germline V gene data show CDR1 as SGHDN and CDR2 as FVKESK. V was shortened by 2 bases and J by 6 bases, with 8 bases between the two germline ends. The CDR3 loop reads CASSQPGSEQYF. The DNA of the CDR3 is TGTGCCAGCAGCCAACCCGGGAGCGAGCAGTACTTC.

Worth noting for this clonotype: This may come from a read error, since a much larger clone is one base off. The V and J genes are TRBV30 and TRBJ2-3; no clear D gene. The DNA end favors TRBJ1-5, so the J call may be wrong. The CDR3 sequence is 15 residues long. Germline values: CDR1 GTSNPN, CDR2 SVGIG (reference sequence). In DNA form, the CDR3 reads TGTGCCTGGAGTGTTTTGCTAGCGGGAGAAGATACGCAGCATTTT. Its translation is CAWSVLLAGEDTQHF.

This clonotype has ten or more counts. The J gene is TRBJ2-2, the V gene TRBV11-2; D remains ambiguous. CDR1 is SGHAT and CDR2 is FQNNGV in the germline V gene. The V end was cut by 11 bases, the J end by 6 bases, with 19 bases between. The CDR3 covers 14 residues. CDR3 residues: CAHPAISSAGELFF. The DNA of the CDR3 is TGTGCCCACCCGGCTATATCCTCCGCCGGGGAGCTGTTTTTT.

The rearrangement joins TRBV10-1 to TRBJ1-5; a weak D match, TRBD1 (5 bases). Trimming left V 11 bases short and J 7 bases short, with 24 bases between. The CDR3 runs to 15 residues. CDR1 and CDR2 (germline): WNHNN, SYGVQD (reference sequence). Here the CDR3 reads CACIRWPGRRQPQHF. In nucleotides, the CDR3 is TGCGCCTGCATCCGGTGGCCAGGGAGAAGACAGCCCCAGCATTTT.